A selection of T cell receptor beta chains follows, all from one sample in a study of cytomegalovirus exposure and HLA in healthy donors. Libraries were prepared by immunoSEQ multiplex PCR; TCRdb keeps only in-frame clonotypes and omits some of them. This sample has some 170,000 clones; roughly 85% occur once, and the top ten carry roughly 1.2%. Sequencing input: PBMCs. These TCRs come from a woman between 45 and 60 years old in good health and CMV-seronegative. The CDR3 runs from the conserved cysteine through the conserved F or W. Each record gives: V gene, J gene, clone size, D gene, CDR3 protein, CDR3 DNA. D genes are given only for firm matches. Clone size appears in some rows only: once, few, many, or a class for an expanded clone.

TRBV10-3	TRBJ1-2	-	-	CAISDEERGTNYGYTF	TGTGCCATCAGTGATGAAGAAAGGGGGACAAACTATGGCTACACCTTC
TRBV5-4	TRBJ2-3	-	TRBD2	CASSSPPRAGGPTDTQYF	TGTGCCAGCAGCTCCCCCCCGCGAGCGGGGGGGCCCACAGATACGCAGTATTTT
TRBV7-8	TRBJ2-5	-	TRBD1	CASSSQYDRGRETQYF	TGTGCCAGCAGCTCCCAGTATGACAGGGGGCGAGAGACCCAGTACTTC
TRBV4-2	TRBJ2-1	-	-	CASSQTSGSSYNEQFF	TGTGCCAGCAGCCAAACTTCGGGAAGCTCCTACAATGAGCAGTTCTTC
TRBV18	TRBJ1-2	-	-	CASSPAGDGYTF	TGTGCCAGCTCACCCGCAGGGGATGGCTACACCTTC
TRBV9	TRBJ2-1	once	TRBD2	CASSVISGTSGYNEQFF	TGTGCCAGCAGCGTAATATCCGGGACTAGCGGCTACAATGAGCAGTTCTTC
TRBV7-2	TRBJ2-1	few	TRBD2	CASSLTTSGANEQFF	TGTGCCAGCAGCCTTACGACTAGCGGGGCAAATGAGCAGTTCTTC
TRBV10-3	TRBJ2-1	-	-	CAIRGPGHPYNEQFF	TGTGCCATCAGGGGTCCGGGACACCCGTACAATGAGCAGTTCTTC
TRBV7-2	TRBJ1-4	-	-	CASSLQGINEKLFF	TGTGCCAGCAGCTTACAGGGAATTAATGAAAAACTGTTTTTT
TRBV30	TRBJ2-1	-	TRBD2	CAWRSAGTRDYNEQFF	TGTGCCTGGAGGTCCGCCGGGACTAGGGATTACAATGAGCAGTTCTTC
TRBV11-3	TRBJ2-5	-	-	CASSLEGREETQYF	TGTGCCAGCAGCTTAGAGGGGAGAGAAGAGACCCAGTACTTC
TRBV10-3	TRBJ2-3	-	TRBD2	CAISETSGVYSSTDTQYF	TGTGCCATCAGTGAGACTAGCGGGGTCTATTCTAGCACAGATACGCAGTATTTT
TRBV4-3	TRBJ1-4	-	-	CASSQDRKGLATNEKLFF	TGCGCCAGCAGCCAAGATAGAAAGGGGCTTGCAACTAATGAAAAACTGTTTTTT
TRBV19	TRBJ2-7	-	TRBD1	CASKKTGGGSYEQYF	TGTGCCAGTAAGAAGACAGGGGGGGGCTCCTACGAGCAGTACTTC
TRBV2	TRBJ1-2	-	-	CASNPTTSGIYGYTF	TGTGCCAGCAACCCAACCACATCGGGGATCTATGGCTACACCTTC
TRBV28	TRBJ2-4	-	TRBD1	CASSPNLQGPLAKNIQYF	TGTGCCAGCAGTCCAAACCTACAGGGGCCCTTAGCCAAAAACATTCAGTACTTC
TRBV28	TRBJ1-1	-	-	CASSLTQDTPEAFF	TGTGCCAGCAGTTTGACCCAAGACACACCTGAAGCTTTCTTT
TRBV19	TRBJ1-4	-	-	CASYPTGESREKLFF	TGTGCCAGCTACCCCACGGGGGAGTCGAGGGAAAAACTGTTTTTT
TRBV28	TRBJ1-2	-	-	CASSLGPWDYGYTF	TGTGCCAGCAGTTTAGGGCCCTGGGACTATGGCTACACCTTC
TRBV5-1	TRBJ2-5	-	TRBD1	CASSWGQREETQYF	TGCGCCAGCAGCTGGGGACAGAGGGAAGAGACCCAGTACTTC
TRBV10-2	TRBJ2-2	-	-	CASSGTANTGELFF	TGCGCCAGCAGTGGGACAGCGAACACCGGGGAGCTGTTTTTT
TRBV7-8	TRBJ1-6	-	-	CASSLAGQGLDSPLHF	TGTGCCAGCAGCTTAGCGGGGCAGGGTCTCGATTCACCCCTCCACTTT
TRBV10-2	TRBJ2-7	-	TRBD2	CASRILAGDYEQYF	TGCGCCAGCAGGATACTAGCGGGGGACTACGAGCAGTACTTC
TRBV6-5	TRBJ2-1	-	-	CASSLSTSGWNEQFF	TGTGCCAGCAGTCTTTCCACGAGCGGGTGGAATGAGCAGTTCTTC
TRBV9	TRBJ1-3	-	-	CASSPLSPGHGQPGNTIYF	TGTGCCAGCAGCCCCCTCTCCCCGGGACACGGTCAACCTGGAAACACCATATATTTT
TRBV5-1	TRBJ1-2	-	TRBD1	CASSSPGQAPNYGYTF	TGCGCCAGCAGCTCTCCGGGACAGGCCCCTAACTATGGCTACACCTTC
TRBV11-1	TRBJ2-2	-	TRBD2	CASSLVLRTSGKNTGELFF	TGTGCCAGCAGCTTAGTGCTTCGGACTAGCGGGAAGAACACCGGGGAGCTGTTTTTT
TRBV18	TRBJ2-7	-	-	CASSPRGGGEQYF	TGTGCCAGCTCACCTCGTGGCGGAGGCGAGCAGTACTTC
TRBV5-6	TRBJ1-1	-	-	CASSLGSVNTEAFF	TGTGCCAGCAGCTTGGGCTCGGTGAACACTGAAGCTTTCTTT
TRBV7-9	TRBJ2-1	-	-	CASSFLTPGLLNEQFF	TGTGCCAGCAGCTTTCTAACCCCAGGCTTGCTTAATGAGCAGTTCTTC
TRBV28	TRBJ2-7	once	-	CASSFSGARSSEQYF	TGTGCCAGCAGTTTTTCCGGAGCCCGCTCATCCGAGCAGTACTTC
TRBV6-4	TRBJ2-3	-	TRBD2	CASSDGLAETDTQYF	TGTGCCAGCAGTGACGGGCTAGCGGAGACAGATACGCAGTATTTT
TRBV28	TRBJ1-4	-	TRBD1	CASSPPGQGAEKLFF	TGTGCCAGCAGTCCCCCGGGACAGGGTGCTGAAAAACTGTTTTTT
TRBV2	TRBJ1-2	-	-	CASSEGLAGDPYGYTF	TGTGCCAGCAGTGAAGGTTTGGCAGGGGACCCCTATGGCTACACCTTC
TRBV7-2	TRBJ1-5	-	-	CASSRPGQPQHF	TGTGCCAGCAGCCGCCCGGGACAGCCCCAGCATTTT
TRBV4-3	TRBJ2-7	-	TRBD1	CASSQDSNQGAYEQYF	TGCGCCAGCAGCCAAGATTCGAATCAGGGGGCCTACGAGCAGTACTTC
TRBV2	TRBJ2-3	-	TRBD1	CASPGAGTGSTDTQYF	TGTGCCAGCCCGGGCGCCGGGACAGGGAGCACAGATACGCAGTATTTT
TRBV18	TRBJ2-2	-	-	CASSPLAGAYTGELFF	TGTGCCAGCTCACCACTGGCGGGGGCGTACACCGGGGAGCTGTTTTTT
TRBV4-3	TRBJ1-1	-	TRBD1	CASSPWLRDRALGGTEAFF	TGCGCCAGCAGCCCATGGCTCCGGGACAGGGCTCTTGGGGGCACTGAAGCTTTCTTT
TRBV27	TRBJ2-7	once	TRBD1	CASSKNRGFSYEQYF	TGTGCCAGCAGCAAAAACAGGGGCTTTAGCTACGAGCAGTACTTC
TRBV4-3	TRBJ1-1	-	-	CASSQGTFLNTEAFF	TGCGCCAGCAGCCAAGGGACTTTCCTGAACACTGAAGCTTTCTTT
TRBV28	TRBJ2-7	-	-	CASTRDSYEQYF	TGTGCCAGCACGAGGGACTCCTACGAGCAGTACTTC
TRBV19	TRBJ2-7	-	-	CASRAGSSYEQYF	TGTGCCAGTAGGGCAGGAAGCTCCTACGAGCAGTACTTC
TRBV4-3	TRBJ2-1	-	-	CASSQDARGGLYNEQFF	TGCGCCAGCAGCCAAGATGCGAGGGGGGGACTTTACAATGAGCAGTTCTTC
TRBV6-6	TRBJ2-1	-	-	CASRVGQDEQFF	TGTGCCAGCAGGGTGGGGCAGGATGAGCAGTTCTTC
TRBV6-5	TRBJ2-5	many	TRBD2	CASSYAAAGGRETQYF	TGTGCCAGCAGTTACGCTGCAGCGGGAGGGCGGGAGACCCAGTACTTC
TRBV27	TRBJ1-2	-	-	CASRPDDAGSNYGYTF	TGTGCCAGCAGACCCGACGACGCGGGGAGTAACTATGGCTACACCTTC
TRBV29-1	TRBJ2-5	-	TRBD1	CSVVPGGWETQYF	TGCAGCGTTGTCCCAGGGGGATGGGAGACCCAGTACTTC
TRBV7-2	TRBJ1-5	once	TRBD1	CASSLGQGGIKPQHF	TGTGCCAGCAGCTTAGGACAGGGGGGAATCAAGCCCCAGCATTTT
TRBV5-8	TRBJ2-7	-	-	CASSLPGVYEQYF	TGTGCCAGCAGCTTGCCGGGAGTCTACGAGCAGTACTTC
TRBV5-1	TRBJ2-5	once	TRBD1	CASSSGTGESETQYF	TGCGCCAGCAGCTCCGGGACAGGGGAATCTGAGACCCAGTACTTC
TRBV7-2	TRBJ1-5	-	-	CASSLMSDSNQPQHF	TGTGCCAGCAGCTTAATGTCAGATAGCAATCAGCCCCAGCATTTT
TRBV5-6	TRBJ1-1	few	-	CASSRTDLNTEAFF	TGTGCCAGCAGCCGGACAGACCTGAACACTGAAGCTTTCTTT
TRBV4-1	TRBJ1-5	-	TRBD1	CASRSTGDSNQPQHF	TGCGCCAGCAGGTCCACAGGGGATAGCAATCAGCCCCAGCATTTT
TRBV27	TRBJ2-1	-	TRBD2	CASSSRRERGDHNEQFF	TGTGCCAGCAGCTCACGGAGGGAGCGGGGGGACCACAATGAGCAGTTCTTC
TRBV28	TRBJ2-7	-	TRBD1	CASSAHSPGTEREQYF	TGTGCCAGCAGTGCACACTCGCCCGGGACAGAACGCGAGCAGTACTTC
TRBV28	TRBJ2-1	-	TRBD2	CASSSPASGGSNEQFF	TGTGCCAGCAGTTCCCCGGCTAGCGGGGGGTCCAATGAGCAGTTCTTC
TRBV5-1	TRBJ2-5	-	TRBD2	CASSVSGGRQETQYF	TGCGCCAGCAGCGTCAGCGGGGGCCGCCAAGAGACCCAGTACTTC
TRBV28	TRBJ2-2	-	TRBD1	CASHPGDSLTNTGELFF	TGTGCCAGCCATCCTGGGGACAGTCTTACGAACACCGGGGAGCTGTTTTTT